The 31 T cell receptor beta chains given below trace back to one sample, sequenced in a study of control samples from healthy donors and cancer patients. TCRdb's table, derived via immunoSEQ multiplex PCR, lists solely in-frame clones and lacks some. The data hold around 18,000 clones, with around 84% observed a single time. The sequenced material came from PBMCs. The source of these receptors is a woman between 70 and 85 years old with colorectal cancer.

The table lists this clone with a few counts. Different DNA sequences within this sample yield the same CDR3. The V gene is TRBV29-1, the J gene TRBJ1-3; D is unclear. The CDR3 is made up of 12 amino acids. Per the germline V gene, CDR1 is SQVTM and CDR2 is ANQGSEA. V was pared by 4 bases and J by 4 bases, with 8 bases between. In DNA, the CDR3 is TGCAGCGTTGGTACAGACGGAAACACCATATATTTT. Encoded protein: CSVGTDGNTIYF.

V gene TRBV5-6 combines with J gene TRBJ1-2; 7 nucleotides align to TRBD1. The V segment lost 1 base and the J segment 6 bases; nucleotides outside the gene matches: 9. The germline V gene encodes CDR1 SGHDT and CDR2 YYEEEE. CDR3 length: 15 residues. This CDR3 is CASSLMGDRANGYTF. CDR3 nucleotides: TGTGCCAGCAGCTTGATGGGAGACAGGGCAAATGGCTACACCTTC.

This clone was seen a single time. The chain combines TRBV5-6 with TRBJ1-4, with a tentative D call TRBD1 (6 bases). V lost 2 bases and J 5 bases, leaving 10 bases between the germline ends. This CDR3 spans 14 amino acids. Germline V lookup: CDR1 SGHDT, CDR2 YYEEEE. The CDR3: CASSLSGVNEKLFF. The CDR3 DNA reads as TGTGCCAGCAGCTTATCAGGGGTCAATGAAAAACTGTTTTTT.

The rearrangement uses TRBV4-3 and TRBJ1-6; no reliable D call. Germline V gives CDR1 LGHNA, CDR2 YSLEER. Trimming pared 0 bases from V and 7 bases from J, leaving 10 bases between. The length of the CDR3 is 15 residues. In DNA, the CDR3 is TGCGCCAGCAGCCAAGATACAAACCAAAATTCACCCCTCCACTTT. Translated, it gives CASSQDTNQNSPLHF.

The chain recombines TRBV14 with TRBJ2-2; D unresolved. Germline V CDR1 and CDR2: SGHDN, FVKESK. Deletions cut 1 base from V and 7 bases from J, with 7 bases between. The CDR3 consists of 13 residues. The CDR3 sequence: CASSQGVFGELFF. The CDR3 nucleotides read TGTGCCAGCAGCCAAGGAGTGTTCGGGGAGCTGTTTTTT.

The table lists this clone with a few counts. J is TRBJ1-1 and V is TRBV21-1; the DNA was not compared with TRBD1, the D call given in the table. TRBV21-1 is shown as a pseudogene. CDR3 size: 12 residues. The CDR3 loop is CASSPRVPEAFF. The DNA for the CDR3 is TGTGCCAGCAGCCCCAGGGTGCCTGAAGCTTTCTTT.

This clone was detected only once. The chain has TRBV4-3 and TRBJ1-6, with unresolved D. The CDR3 has 17 amino acids. The V and J ends lost 1 base and 3 bases respectively, with 13 bases between them. Germline CDR1 is LGHNA and CDR2 is YSLEER. The CDR3 DNA follows: TGCGCCAGCAGCCAAGGCGGAGGGCTGGGCTATAATTCACCCCTCCACTTT. Translating it yields CASSQGGGLGYNSPLHF.

This chain links TRBV21-1 with TRBJ1-5; the table's D call, TRBD1, was not checked against the DNA. TRBV21-1 is assigned pseudogene status. This CDR3 is 17 amino acids long. The CDR3 region is CASSRGPLDRRNQPQHF. The CDR3, as DNA: TGTGCCAGCAGTAGAGGGCCCTTAGACAGGCGCAATCAGCCCCAGCATTTT.

V gene TRBV12-5 combines with J gene TRBJ2-2; D gene unclear. Trimming stripped 3 bases from V and 5 bases from J, with 4 bases between. The CDR3 has 12 residues. CDR1 LGHNT and CDR2 FRNRAP come from the germline V gene. The chain's CDR3 is CASGFETGELFF. CDR3 coding DNA: TGTGCTAGTGGTTTCGAAACCGGGGAGCTGTTTTTT. Looking up the rest from reference TRBV12-5 and TRBJ2-2 gives the full variable domain: DARVTQTPRHKVTEMGQEVTMRCQPILGHNTVFWYRQTMMQGLELLAYFRNRAPLDDSGMPKDRFSAEMPDATLATLKIQPSEPRDSAVYFCASGFETGELFFGEGSRLTVL.

This clone was picked up one time. The chain couples TRBV5-1 to TRBJ1-1; D is uncertain. CDR3 length: 14 residues. Germline CDR1 reads SGHRS; CDR2 reads YFSETQ. V dropped 3 bases and J dropped 1 base, with 10 bases sitting between them. The CDR3 loop reads CASSSGKANTEAFF. CDR3 DNA sequence: TGCGCCAGCAGCTCCGGTAAGGCGAACACTGAAGCTTTCTTT.

The genes are TRBV6-6 and TRBJ2-7, with 9 bases matching TRBD1. This CDR3 is 14 amino acids long. CDR1 is MNHNY and CDR2 is SVGAGI in the germline V gene (reference sequence). V shed 6 bases and J 6 bases; nucleotides not matched to a gene: 9. This chain's CDR3 is CASSRGQGFSEQYF. CDR3 coding DNA: TGTGCCAGCAGCCGGGGACAGGGATTCAGCGAGCAGTACTTC.

This chain links TRBV12-3 or TRBV12-4 with TRBJ2-3; tentatively, D is TRBD1 (5 bases). CDR3 length: 13 amino acids. V lost 7 bases, J lost 0 bases, and 8 bases lay in between. CDR3 protein: CASTPGSTDTQYF. The CDR3 DNA reads as TGTGCCAGCACCCCAGGGAGCACAGATACGCAGTATTTT.

The rearrangement uses TRBV5-6 and TRBJ2-7, with D possibly being TRBD1 (5 bases). V shed 0 bases and J shed 0 bases, with 7 bases lying between them. CDR3 length equals 14 residues. From germline, CDR1 is SGHDT and CDR2 YYEEEE. The CDR3 here is CASSLDRSSYEQYF. DNA of the CDR3: TGTGCCAGCAGCTTGGACAGGTCCTCCTACGAGCAGTACTTC.

The chain joins TRBV7-9 to TRBJ1-3, with D perhaps matching TRBD1 (5 bases). CDR3 length: 15 amino acids. Germline CDR1 SEHNR, CDR2 FQNEAQ (reference sequence). Deletions cut 3 bases from V and 1 base from J, with 10 bases between. The CDR3 DNA follows: TGTGCCAGCAGCTTTTCGACAGCGTCTGGAAACACCATATATTTT. This sequence encodes CASSFSTASGNTIYF.

The genes are TRBV29-1 and TRBJ1-2; D gene unclear. The CDR3 spans 9 residues. V dropped 4 bases and J dropped 7 bases, with 4 bases sitting between them. CDR1 SQVTM and CDR2 ANQGSEA come from the germline V gene. CDR3 nucleotide sequence: TGCAGCGTTGCTGGTGGCTACACCTTC. This gives the protein CSVAGGYTF.

This chain links TRBV2 with TRBJ2-5, with unresolved D. The V and J ends lost 7 bases and 5 bases respectively, with 14 bases between them. The CDR3 runs 13 residues. CDR1 is SNHLY and CDR2 is FYNNEI in the germline V gene. The CDR3 coding sequence is TGTGCCAGCAACGGAGAGGTATTGGAGACCCAGTACTTC. This codes for CASNGEVLETQYF.

The chain is built from TRBV5-6 and TRBJ2-1, with 10 nucleotides matching TRBD2. J gave up 10 bases and V 2 bases, and 6 bases lay outside the gene matches. CDR3 length equals 14 residues. In germline, CDR1 is SGHDT, CDR2 YYEEEE. The CDR3 sequence is CASSFLAGVGEQFF. The CDR3 region has the DNA TGTGCCAGCAGCTTCCTAGCGGGAGTGGGGGAGCAGTTCTTC.

This sequence joins TRBV18 and TRBJ1-2, with D unclear. Germline V gene lookup returns CDR1 KGHSH and CDR2 LQKENI. V was clipped by 2 bases and J by 8 bases, with 12 bases between them. The CDR3 is 13 residues long. CDR3 in amino acids: CASSPSDLRGYTF. In DNA form, the CDR3 reads TGTGCCAGCTCACCATCAGACCTAAGAGGCTACACCTTC.

This rearrangement joins TRBV19 to TRBJ1-1, with D possibly TRBD1 on 5 matching bases. The CDR3 consists of 15 residues. Between the trimmed V and J ends, which lost 5 bases and 4 bases, there was a span of 17 bases. Germline V gene data show CDR1 as LNHDA and CDR2 as SQIVND (reference sequence). CDR3 nucleotide sequence: TGTGCCAGTAGTTCACCCGGGACGGCCATCACTGAAGCTTTCTTT. Its protein is CASSSPGTAITEAFF.

This rearrangement joins TRBV6-1 to TRBJ1-2; a possible D gene is TRBD1 (6 bases). CDR3 length equals 16 residues. Germline CDR1 reads MNHNS; CDR2 reads SASEGT. V was clipped by 4 bases and J by 4 bases, with 19 bases between them. The CDR3 is CASSALQGYVGYGYTF. The CDR3 DNA follows: TGTGCCAGCAGTGCACTACAGGGATACGTTGGCTATGGCTACACCTTC.

This chain joins TRBV7-9 and TRBJ2-6; D gene unclear. CDR1 is SEHNR, CDR2 FQNEAQ, per germline (reference sequence). CDR3 length: 14 amino acids. Trimming pared 7 bases from V and 3 bases from J, leaving 10 bases between. CDR3 protein: CASTYGLGANVLTF. CDR3 nucleotide sequence: TGTGCCAGCACTTATGGTCTTGGGGCCAACGTCCTGACTTTC.

The genes are TRBV7-2 and TRBJ2-2; D may be TRBD1 (5 bases). The CDR3 is 16 residues long. Trimming removed 0 bases from V and 6 bases from J, with 14 bases in between. Germline CDR1 is SGHTA and CDR2 is FQGNSA. Here the CDR3 DNA reads TGTGCCAGCAGCTTAGCGTGGTCAGGGCACGCCGGGGAGCTGTTTTTT. This codes for CASSLAWSGHAGELFF.

V and J are TRBV2 and TRBJ2-1, with D uncertain. V lost 8 bases, J lost 0 bases, and 11 bases lay in between. Looked up from germline, CDR1 is SNHLY and CDR2 is FYNNEI. This CDR3 comprises 14 residues. The CDR3 coding sequence is TGTGCCAGCCACCGTGCAAGCTCCTACAATGAGCAGTTCTTC. It codes for CASHRASSYNEQFF.

DNA for the CDR3: TGTGCCAGCAGCTTAGAAGGGGGTGGATCACCCCTCCACTTT. It translates to CASSLEGGGSPLHF. This chain uses TRBV11-2 with TRBJ1-6; tentatively, D is TRBD1 (6 bases). This CDR3 spans 14 amino acids. Germline V CDR1 and CDR2: SGHAT, FQNNGV. V lost 0 bases, J lost 10 bases, and 10 bases lay in between.

This chain joins TRBV9 and TRBJ2-1, with 7 nucleotides matching TRBD2. V shed 6 bases and J 6 bases; nucleotides not matched to a gene: 9. Germline CDR1 and CDR2: SGDLS and YYNGEE. There are 14 residues in the CDR3. Here the CDR3 reads CASTHGGSANEQFF. In DNA form, the CDR3 reads TGTGCCAGCACGCATGGCGGGAGTGCCAATGAGCAGTTCTTC.

This clone showed up just once. J is TRBJ1-5 and V is TRBV7-9; D perhaps matches TRBD1 (5 bases). The CDR3 covers 14 residues. Trimming removed 1 base at V and 6 bases at J, with 10 bases between. Germline CDR1 and CDR2: SEHNR and FQNEAQ (reference sequence). CDR3 loop: CASSLGGDFQPQHF. As DNA, the CDR3 is TGTGCCAGCAGCTTAGGGGGGGACTTTCAGCCCCAGCATTTT.

The chain couples TRBV12-3 or TRBV12-4 to TRBJ1-3, with D unresolved. This CDR3 spans 12 amino acids. Trimming removed 6 bases at V and 4 bases at J, with 7 bases between. The CDR3 here is CASSLKGNTIYF. CDR3 nucleotide sequence: TGTGCCAGCAGCCTCAAAGGAAACACCATATATTTT.

The rearrangement joins TRBV6-2 or TRBV6-3 to TRBJ2-1, with D hard to call. CDR3 length equals 13 residues. The germline V gene encodes CDR1 MNHEY and CDR2 SVGEGT. Trimming shortened V by 0 bases and J by 8 bases, and 8 bases separated the two germline ends. In DNA, the CDR3 is TGTGCCAGCAGTTACTCGATGGCTGATGAGCAGTTCTTC. Translating gives CASSYSMADEQFF.

The chain links TRBV9 to TRBJ1-2, with 9 positions matching TRBD1. The CDR3 totals 15 residues. Germline CDR1 reads SGDLS; CDR2 reads YYNGEE. V was pared by 0 bases and J by 2 bases, with 2 bases of the junction left unmatched. The CDR3 protein is CASSVATGGNYGYTF. The DNA for the CDR3 is TGTGCCAGCAGCGTAGCTACAGGGGGCAACTATGGCTACACCTTC.

The chain combines TRBV5-1 with TRBJ1-4, with D perhaps matching TRBD1 (5 bases). V was trimmed by 4 bases and J by 1 base, leaving 11 bases between them. This CDR3 has 15 amino acids. CDR1 and CDR2 (germline): SGHRS, YFSETQ. Here the CDR3 reads CASSVGVGTNEKLFF. The CDR3 DNA reads as TGCGCCAGCAGCGTGGGGGTTGGAACTAATGAAAAACTGTTTTTT.

J is TRBJ2-7 and V is TRBV19, with TRBD1 matching 8 bases. Germline V gene sequence: CDR1 LNHDA, CDR2 SQIVND (reference sequence). V lost 6 bases and J lost 1; bases outside the gene matches: 8. CDR3 length: 15 residues. DNA for the CDR3: TGTGCCAGTAGACCCGGACAGGGACCATCCTACGAGCAGTACTTC. It codes for CASRPGQGPSYEQYF.